Below, 6 T cell receptor beta chains from the same sample are listed, as sequenced in a study of cytomegalovirus exposure and HLA in healthy donors. PCR amplification relied on 60 Vbeta primers (plus 13 Jbeta primers). TCRdb's copy holds only in-frame clones and misses some; the assay was immunoSEQ multiplex PCR. The sample holds approximately 160,000 clones, approximately 71% seen once. The material sequenced was PBMCs. The receptors derive from a woman aged 18-30 years in good health and CMV-seropositive.

The chain carries TRBV28 and TRBJ1-1, with D possibly matching TRBD1 (5 bases). CDR1 is MDHEN, CDR2 SYDVKM, per germline. The ends were cut back, 3 bases at V and 4 bases at J, with 12 bases in the middle. CDR3 length equals 14 residues. The CDR3 DNA follows: TGTGCCAGCAGTTTCGGAGGGGCGGGCACTGAAGCTTTCTTT. This codes for CASSFGGAGTEAFF.

This chain links TRBV28 with TRBJ1-1; TRBD1 is a possible D gene (5 bases). With 4 bases removed from V and 9 bases from J, the gap between germline ends came to 18 bases. Germline V gene sequence: CDR1 MDHEN, CDR2 SYDVKM. The CDR3 consists of 14 residues. CDR3 nucleotides: TGTGCCAGCAGTTCATCGGACACCTGGTTTAAAGCTTTCTTT. Translated: CASSSSDTWFKAFF. The whole variable domain, filled in from reference TRBV28 and TRBJ1-1, reads DVKVTQSSRYLVKRTGEKVFLECVQDMDHENMFWYRQDPGLGLRLIYFSYDVKMKEKGDIPEGYSVSREKKERFSLILESASTNQTSMYLCASSSSDTWFKAFFGQGTRLTVV.

The chain employs TRBV10-3 and TRBJ1-1, with D hard to call. From germline, CDR1 is ENHRY and CDR2 SYGVKD. V gave up 3 bases and J gave up 3 bases, with 8 bases separating them. The CDR3 has 13 residues. CDR3 loop: CAISEREDTEAFF. The DNA for the CDR3 is TGTGCCATCAGTGAAAGGGAGGACACTGAAGCTTTCTTT.

This clone was detected a few times. The rearrangement uses TRBV28 and TRBJ2-7; TRBD2 aligns across 8 bases. Germline values: CDR1 MDHEN, CDR2 SYDVKM. The CDR3 has 14 residues. The trim removed 5 bases at V and 6 bases at J, leaving 9 bases unmatched. The CDR3 spells CASSPDLREVEQYF. For the CDR3, the DNA is TGTGCCAGCAGTCCCGACTTGCGGGAGGTCGAGCAGTACTTC.

The chain has TRBV2 and TRBJ1-4, with D possibly TRBD1 on 5 matching bases. Trimming stripped 4 bases from V and 5 bases from J, with 23 bases between. CDR1 SNHLY and CDR2 FYNNEI come from the germline V gene. This CDR3 region has 18 residues. The DNA for the CDR3 is TGTGCCAGCAGTGTTATTAGTATCGAATCAGGGAGGAATGAAAAACTGTTTTTT. It encodes CASSVISIESGRNEKLFF.

The J gene is TRBJ2-2, the V gene TRBV6-5; 7 bases align to TRBD1. The V segment lost 1 base and the J segment 3 bases; nucleotides outside the gene matches: 2. Germline V lookup: CDR1 MNHEY, CDR2 SVGAGI. This CDR3 contains 15 residues. CDR3 protein: CASSYLQGYTGELFF. The CDR3 coding sequence is TGTGCCAGCAGTTACTTACAGGGGTACACCGGGGAGCTGTTTTTT.